Following are 25 T cell receptor beta chains from one sample sequenced in a study of CD8+ T cells in alopecia areata. RNA was extracted and reverse transcribed into cDNA as the sequencing template. Repertoires were generated with immunoSEQ multiplex PCR, while TCRdb's copy carries only in-frame clones and drops some. The table lists 200,000 to 250,000 clones, 64% of them singletons. The treatment here: oral pan-JAK inhibitor, 5-10 mg twice daily. The sample in question was CD4+ T cells sorted from blood, obtained at week 4, from a patient treated with tofacitinib. These receptors all come from a human donor with alopecia areata.

The CDR3 protein is CASRPGTGKLYGYTF. The CDR3 DNA reads TGTGCCAGCAGACCCGGGACAGGGAAACTCTATGGCTACACCTTC. The V gene is TRBV6-5, the J gene TRBJ1-2; 9 positions agree with TRBD1. The germline V gene has CDR1 MNHEY and CDR2 SVGAGI. V lost 6 bases to trimming and J lost 4 bases; unmatched junction nucleotides: 9. The CDR3 covers 15 residues.

About this clone: The same CDR3 can be traced to other DNA sequences in this sample. The genes are TRBV7-9 and TRBJ2-3; D gene unclear. Trimming shortened V by 2 bases and J by 3 bases, and 3 bases separated the two germline ends. CDR1 and CDR2 (germline): SEHNR, FQNEAQ (reference sequence). The CDR3 runs 12 residues. The CDR3 sequence: CASSLSTDTQYF. CDR3 sequence (DNA): TGTGCCAGCAGCTTAAGTACAGATACGCAGTATTTT.

V is TRBV30 and J is TRBJ1-5, with D possibly TRBD1 on 6 matching bases. CDR1 and CDR2 from the germline V gene are GTSNPN and SVGIG (reference sequence). The V and J ends lost 5 bases and 7 bases respectively, with 15 bases between them. CDR3 length: 13 residues. CDR3 bases: TGTGCCTGGGCTCCGGGGGCGGACCAGCCCCAGCATTTT. This gives the protein CAWAPGADQPQHF.

This clone came up once. DNA for the CDR3: TGTGCCAGCAGCTTCACCAGGGCCTCTGGGGCCAACGTCCTGACTTTC. This encodes CASSFTRASGANVLTF. This chain joins TRBV7-9 and TRBJ2-6, with D tentatively TRBD1 (5 bases). V dropped 3 bases and J dropped 0 bases, with 9 bases sitting between them. The CDR3 covers 16 residues. The germline CDR1 and CDR2 sequences are SEHNR and FQNEAQ (reference sequence). Using reference TRBV7-9 and TRBJ2-6 for the parts outside the CDR3, the full variable domain is DTGVSQNPRHKITKRGQNVTFRCDPISEHNRLYWYRQTLGQGPEFLTYFQNEAQLEKSRLLSDRFSAERPKGSFSTLEIQRTEQGDSAMYLCASSFTRASGANVLTFGAGSRLTVL.

This clone was seen a few times. The CDR3 sequence is CARTGGPNTGELFF. CDR3 coding DNA: TGTGCCCGTACAGGGGGCCCGAACACCGGGGAGCTGTTTTTT. The gene calls are TRBV30 and TRBJ2-2, with 9 bases lining up with TRBD1. There are 14 residues in the CDR3. Germline-derived CDR1 and CDR2 are GTSNPN and SVGIG (reference sequence). The V and J ends lost 8 bases and 0 bases, in that order; junction bases with no gene match: 4.

This sequence joins TRBV5-1 and TRBJ2-2; D is unresolved. Germline V gene data show CDR1 as SGHRS and CDR2 as YFSETQ. The length of the CDR3 is 15 residues. The V end was cut by 0 bases, the J end by 2 bases, with 8 bases between. The CDR3: CASSLDHVNTGELFF. The CDR3 coding sequence is TGCGCCAGCAGCTTGGACCACGTTAACACCGGGGAGCTGTTTTTT.

J is TRBJ1-4 and V is TRBV29-1; TRBD1 might be the D (6 bases). CDR1 is SQVTM and CDR2 is ANQGSEA in the germline V gene. There are 13 residues in the CDR3. With 3 bases removed from V and 7 bases from J, the gap between germline ends came to 12 bases. CDR3 nucleotide sequence: TGCAGCGTTGACGGGGGGCTAGGTGAAAAACTGTTTTTT. It encodes CSVDGGLGEKLFF.

The chain uses TRBV6-6 and TRBJ2-2; 7 bases fit TRBD1. The CDR3 contains 15 residues. V dropped 9 bases and J dropped 0; count of bases not matched to a gene: 7. CDR1 is MNHNY and CDR2 is SVGAGI in the germline V gene (reference sequence). CDR3 sequence (DNA): TGTGCCAGTAATACCGGGACAGCGAACACCGGGGAGCTGTTTTTT. Amino acids: CASNTGTANTGELFF.

The V gene is TRBV27, the J gene TRBJ2-3; TRBD2 is a possible D gene (5 bases). The CDR3 runs 12 residues. V was pared by 5 bases and J by 4 bases, with 7 bases between. CDR1 and CDR2 (germline): MNHEY, SMNVEV (reference sequence). The CDR3 region is CASSILADTQYF. CDR3 nucleotides: TGTGCCAGCAGTATACTAGCAGATACGCAGTATTTT.

This chain uses TRBV19 with TRBJ1-1; D unclear. This CDR3 is built from 14 residues. CDR1 and CDR2 (germline): LNHDA, SQIVND (reference sequence). V was clipped by 6 bases and J by 11 bases, with 22 bases between them. Written as DNA, the CDR3 is TGTGCCAGTAGCATTAAGCTCGGACCTTTTAAGGCTTTCTTT. Translating gives CASSIKLGPFKAFF.

V gene TRBV12-5 combines with J gene TRBJ1-5; no reliable D call. V was clipped by 6 bases and J by 7 bases, with 10 bases between them. The CDR3 totals 12 residues. Germline loops: CDR1 LGHNT, CDR2 FRNRAP. This CDR3 is CASGYQVQPQHF. CDR3 DNA sequence: TGTGCTAGTGGATACCAGGTACAGCCCCAGCATTTT.

The rearrangement links TRBV25-1 to TRBJ1-2, with TRBD1 identical over 11 bases. V lost 4 bases and J lost 8; bases outside the gene matches: 6. In germline, CDR1 is MGHDK, CDR2 SYGVNS. The CDR3 is made up of 14 amino acids. The CDR3 loop reads CASSALGQGVGYTF. The CDR3 nucleotides read TGTGCCAGCAGTGCGTTGGGACAGGGGGTGGGCTACACCTTC.

The chain is built from TRBV12-5 and TRBJ2-6; TRBD1 is a possible D gene (6 bases). V was pared by 0 bases and J by 2 bases, with 20 bases between. CDR3 size: 20 residues. The germline V gene encodes CDR1 LGHNT and CDR2 FRNRAP. CDR3 in DNA: TGTGCTAGTGGTTTGGTAGGGAAAAACAGGGTTCGAGCTGGGGCCAACGTCCTGACTTTC. This gives the protein CASGLVGKNRVRAGANVLTF.

The chain has TRBV11-2 and TRBJ2-3; D not certain. Germline V gene sequence: CDR1 SGHAT, CDR2 FQNNGV. CDR3 length: 14 residues. Trimming removed 6 bases from V and 5 bases from J, with 15 bases in between. The CDR3 sequence is CASSGGWILDTQYF. CDR3 DNA sequence: TGTGCCAGCAGTGGTGGGTGGATATTAGATACGCAGTATTTT.

This clone was seen more than once but under ten times. The chain carries TRBV5-4 and TRBJ2-3; D may match TRBD1 or TRBD2 (5 bases each). Between the trimmed V and J ends, which lost 0 bases and 8 bases, there was a span of 16 bases. The CDR3 is 15 residues long. Germline CDR1 SGHNT, CDR2 YYREEE (reference sequence). Here the CDR3 DNA reads TGTGCCAGCAGCTTGGGCCAGGGACCGCAGGGTACGCAGTATTTT. It encodes CASSLGQGPQGTQYF. Supplemented by reference TRBV5-4 and TRBJ2-3, the full variable domain reads ETGVTQSPTHLIKTRGQQVTLRCSSQSGHNTVSWYQQALGQGPQFIFQYYREEENGRGNFPPRFSGLQFPNYSSELNVNALELDDSALYLCASSLGQGPQGTQYFGPGTRLTVL.

CDR3 coding DNA: TGTGCCAGCACTTCAGGAGGCGGGGATGAAAAACTGTTTTTT. Translation gives CASTSGGGDEKLFF. The chain combines TRBV7-2 with TRBJ1-4; D is ambiguous. Trimming left V 7 bases short and J 6 bases short, with 15 bases between. Germline V lookup: CDR1 SGHTA, CDR2 FQGNSA. CDR3 length equals 14 residues.

V usage is TRBV29-1 and J usage is TRBJ1-1; D is ambiguous. The V end was cut by 5 bases, the J end by 7 bases, with 17 bases between. The length of the CDR3 is 13 residues. Germline V gene data show CDR1 as SQVTM and CDR2 as ANQGSEA. CDR3 amino acids: CSVTRPTDYEAFF. As DNA, the CDR3 is TGCAGCGTTACGAGGCCTACCGACTATGAAGCTTTCTTT.

This clone was seen a few times. The J gene is TRBJ1-6, the V gene TRBV12-5; D is undetermined. CDR3 length equals 12 residues. V shed 2 bases and J shed 8 bases, with 4 bases lying between them. Germline values: CDR1 LGHNT, CDR2 FRNRAP. CDR3 amino acids: CASGLLDSPLHF. For the CDR3, the DNA is TGTGCTAGTGGTTTGCTTGATTCACCCCTCCACTTT.

The V gene is TRBV2, the J gene TRBJ2-5, with 8 nucleotides matching TRBD2. This CDR3 contains 12 residues. CDR1 and CDR2 (germline): SNHLY, FYNNEI. Trimming removed 6 bases from V and 4 bases from J; junction bases left unmatched: 1. The DNA of the CDR3 is TGTGCCAGCAGGCTAGCGGGAGAGACCCAGTACTTC. It encodes CASRLAGETQYF.

This clone was observed a few times. The rearrangement uses TRBV7-9 and TRBJ2-2; D is ambiguous. The germline CDR1 and CDR2 sequences are SEHNR and FQNEAQ (reference sequence). Trimming took off 6 bases at V and 0 bases at J, with 5 bases between the two ends. This CDR3 is built from 13 residues. The CDR3 region is CASRAANTGELFF. The CDR3 region has the DNA TGTGCCAGCAGGGCGGCGAACACCGGGGAGCTGTTTTTT.

V gene TRBV6-5 combines with J gene TRBJ1-3; no clear D gene. Trimming removed 0 bases at V and 0 bases at J, with 6 bases between. Germline V gives CDR1 MNHEY, CDR2 SVGAGI. This CDR3 is built from 15 residues. Here the CDR3 reads CASSYSYSSGNTIYF. DNA for the CDR3: TGTGCCAGCAGTTACTCATACAGCTCTGGAAACACCATATATTTT.

The chain employs TRBV4-2 and TRBJ2-2; TRBD2 is a possible D gene (6 bases). Deletions cut 2 bases from V and 4 bases from J, with 17 bases between. The CDR3 sequence is 17 residues long. Germline loops: CDR1 LGHNA, CDR2 YNFKEQ. CDR3 amino acids: CASSQLGGPSVTGELFF. In nucleotides, the CDR3 is TGTGCCAGCAGCCAACTGGGAGGCCCCTCAGTCACCGGGGAGCTGTTTTTT.

This clone was counted a few times. The chain links TRBV7-2 to TRBJ2-5, with 9 nucleotides matching TRBD2. CDR3 length: 16 residues. Germline V CDR1 and CDR2: SGHTA, FQGNSA. With V trimmed by 0 bases and J by 5 bases, 7 bases remained unmatched. This chain's CDR3 is CASSLASAGGGETQYF. For the CDR3, the DNA is TGTGCCAGCAGCTTAGCGTCAGCGGGGGGCGGGGAGACCCAGTACTTC.

The CDR3 DNA sequence: TGTGCCAGCAGTATTTCTCCGGGACAGGTGAACACCGGGGAGCTGTTTTTT. The encoded protein is CASSISPGQVNTGELFF. The chain uses TRBV7-2 and TRBJ2-2; 8 bases are shared with TRBD1. Germline values: CDR1 SGHTA, CDR2 FQGNSA. J gave up 1 base and V 6 bases, and 10 bases lay outside the gene matches. This CDR3 is 17 amino acids long. Drawing the rest from reference TRBV7-2 and TRBJ2-2, the complete variable domain is GAGVSQSPSNKVTEKGKDVELRCDPISGHTALYWYRQSLGQGLEFLIYFQGNSAPDKSGLPSDRFSAERTGGSVSTLTIQRTQQEDSAVYLCASSISPGQVNTGELFFGEGSRLTVL.

This clone was seen more than once but under ten times. The J gene is TRBJ2-3, the V gene TRBV2, with a possible D match to TRBD2 (7 bases). The CDR3 length is 14 residues. The V end lost 5 bases, the J end lost 3 bases, and 12 bases lay between the germline ends. Germline V lookup: CDR1 SNHLY, CDR2 FYNNEI. In DNA form, the CDR3 reads TGTGCCAGCAGTCCGGGGGGCCAAACAGATACGCAGTATTTT. It encodes CASSPGGQTDTQYF.